The 27 T cell receptor beta chains reported below all come from one sample, sequenced in a study of human thymus T cells. Assay: immunoSEQ multiplex PCR; the TCRdb copy retains only in-frame clones and omits some. The profile covers some 46,000 clones, with roughly 94% appearing a single time and 0.15% to 0.2% taken by the ten largest. Sequences were obtained from blood. The receptors derive from a girl younger than two with a congenital heart defect but otherwise immunologically healthy.

The rearrangement joins TRBV9 to TRBJ2-1, with 8 nucleotides matching TRBD2. This CDR3 region has 14 residues. The germline V gene has CDR1 SGDLS and CDR2 YYNGEE. Trimming removed 0 bases from V and 6 bases from J; junction bases left unmatched: 2. The CDR3 region has the DNA TGTGCCAGCAGCGTAGCGGGAGGGCCCAATGAGCAGTTCTTC. Its protein is CASSVAGGPNEQFF.

The chain joins TRBV18 to TRBJ2-3; D gene unclear. With 1 base removed from V and 9 bases from J, the gap between germline ends came to 8 bases. The CDR3 has 12 residues. The germline V gene encodes CDR1 KGHSH and CDR2 LQKENI. The CDR3 reads CASSPLEKTQYF. The CDR3 region has the DNA TGTGCCAGCTCACCACTCGAGAAGACGCAGTATTTT.

J is TRBJ2-5 and V is TRBV5-1, with 13 bases that match TRBD2. The CDR3 sequence is 17 residues long. The junction had 7 bases not matched to a gene; V was cut back by 0 bases and J by 5 bases. The germline CDR1 and CDR2 sequences are SGHRS and YFSETQ. CDR3 amino acids: CASSLVPGLAGAETQYF. The DNA of the CDR3 is TGCGCCAGCAGCTTGGTCCCCGGACTAGCGGGAGCCGAGACCCAGTACTTC.

This chain connects TRBV4-1 to TRBJ2-7; a weak D match, TRBD2 (5 bases). The CDR3 extends over 16 amino acids. V was cut by 4 bases and J by 3 bases, with 19 bases left in between. Germline V CDR1 and CDR2: MGHRA, YSYEKL. The chain's CDR3 is CASSRFPPSGSYEQYF. CDR3 in DNA: TGCGCCAGCAGCCGGTTCCCACCCAGCGGCAGCTACGAGCAGTACTTC.

The rearrangement links TRBV19 to TRBJ2-1, with 7 positions matching TRBD2. The V segment lost 1 base and the J segment 2 bases; nucleotides outside the gene matches: 5. Germline loops: CDR1 LNHDA, CDR2 SQIVND (reference sequence). CDR3 length: 16 residues. The DNA for the CDR3 is TGTGCCAGTAGTATAGTCGGCGGGAGAACCTACAATGAGCAGTTCTTC. Translation: CASSIVGGRTYNEQFF. The whole variable domain, filled in from reference TRBV19 and TRBJ2-1, reads DGGITQSPKYLFRKEGQNVTLSCEQNLNHDAMYWYRQDPGQGLRLIYYSQIVNDFQKGDIAEGYSVSREKKESFPLTVTSAQKNPTAFYLCASSIVGGRTYNEQFFGPGTRLTVL.

The V and J genes are TRBV19 and TRBJ2-1; 10 nucleotides line up with TRBD2. The length of the CDR3 is 15 residues. CDR1 LNHDA and CDR2 SQIVND come from the germline V gene (reference sequence). Trimming at V came to 7 bases and at J to 4 bases, leaving 7 bases not matched to a gene. The CDR3 coding sequence is TGTGCCAGTACCGCTCTAGCGGGAGTATACAATGAGCAGTTCTTC. It yields the protein CASTALAGVYNEQFF.

The gene calls are TRBV4-3 and TRBJ2-7; perhaps TRBD2 as D (5 bases). The ends were cut back, 2 bases at V and 2 bases at J, with 10 bases in the middle. CDR1 and CDR2 (germline): LGHNA, YSLEER. The CDR3 extends over 14 amino acids. The CDR3 loop is CASSQTRLTYEQYF. DNA for the CDR3: TGCGCCAGCAGCCAAACTAGACTGACCTACGAGCAGTACTTC.

This sequence joins TRBV6-6 and TRBJ2-7, with D perhaps being TRBD1 or TRBD2 (6 bases each). From germline, CDR1 is MNHNY and CDR2 SVGAGI (reference sequence). With 8 bases removed from V and 0 bases from J, the gap between germline ends came to 8 bases. The CDR3 spans 12 residues. The CDR3 nucleotides are TGTGCCAGCGGGGGGCTCTCCTACGAGCAGTACTTC. It yields the protein CASGGLSYEQYF.

The chain joins TRBV7-6 to TRBJ1-2; 11 bases match TRBD1. Trimming cost V 5 bases and J 8 bases; bases outside gene matches: 10. This CDR3 is built from 15 residues. Germline values: CDR1 SGHVS, CDR2 FNYEAQ. The CDR3 region is CASSVEDRGRGGYTF. The CDR3 bases are TGTGCCAGCAGCGTGGAGGACAGGGGGCGGGGAGGCTACACCTTC.

This clone was seen just once. The J gene is TRBJ2-1, the V gene TRBV19; D is undetermined. This CDR3 is built from 15 residues. The germline V gene encodes CDR1 LNHDA and CDR2 SQIVND (reference sequence). Trimming left V 1 base short and J 4 bases short, with 11 bases between. CDR3: CASSIGSALYNEQFF. The DNA for the CDR3 is TGTGCCAGTAGTATAGGGAGCGCCCTATACAATGAGCAGTTCTTC.

As DNA, the CDR3 is TGCAGCGTTGTGCTGCAGATTATCTCCTACGAGCAGTACTTC. Residues: CSVVLQIISYEQYF. V is TRBV29-1 and J is TRBJ2-7; D unresolved. Between the trimmed V and J ends, which lost 4 bases and 0 bases, there was a span of 13 bases. The CDR3 has 14 residues. The germline V gene encodes CDR1 SQVTM and CDR2 ANQGSEA.

The chain is built from TRBV5-1 and TRBJ2-7; 9 bases agree with TRBD1. The trim removed 5 bases at V and 0 bases at J, leaving 3 bases unmatched. CDR3 length: 14 residues. Germline V gene data show CDR1 as SGHRS and CDR2 as YFSETQ. CDR3: CASSDRGASYEQYF. The DNA of the CDR3 is TGCGCCAGCAGTGACAGGGGGGCCTCCTACGAGCAGTACTTC.

The chain employs TRBV28 and TRBJ1-6, with a weak D call TRBD1 (6 bases). Trimming removed 5 bases at V and 10 bases at J, with 15 bases between. CDR3 length: 14 residues. Looked up from germline, CDR1 is MDHEN and CDR2 is SYDVKM. DNA of the CDR3: TGTGCCAGCAGTCTGGGGACAACTGGGTCACCCCTCCACTTT. This sequence encodes CASSLGTTGSPLHF.

The chain recombines TRBV2 with TRBJ2-1; D is ambiguous. This CDR3 comprises 14 residues. Trimming removed 6 bases from V and 0 bases from J, with 9 bases in between. Germline V lookup: CDR1 SNHLY, CDR2 FYNNEI. The CDR3 DNA reads as TGTGCCAGCAGGCGCCAAGGCTCCTACAATGAGCAGTTCTTC. Its translation: CASRRQGSYNEQFF.

V and J are TRBV5-1 and TRBJ1-2; D is undetermined. V lost 4 bases and J 4 bases, leaving 11 bases between the germline ends. The CDR3 contains 13 residues. The V gene's germline CDR1 is SGHRS and CDR2 YFSETQ. The CDR3 reads CASSTERLYGYTF. The CDR3 DNA reads TGCGCCAGCAGCACGGAGAGGCTCTATGGCTACACCTTC. Full variable domain (rest looked up from reference TRBV5-1 and TRBJ1-2): KAGVTQTPRYLIKTRGQQVTLSCSPISGHRSVSWYQQTPGQGLQFLFEYFSETQRNKGNFPGRFSGRQFSNSRSEMNVSTLELGDSALYLCASSTERLYGYTFGSGTRLTVV.

This sequence joins TRBV28 and TRBJ1-2; 8 nucleotides line up with TRBD1. Germline CDR1 and CDR2: MDHEN and SYDVKM. V gave up 7 bases and J gave up 1 base; unmatched junction bases: 14. CDR3 size: 17 residues. CDR3 DNA: TGTGCCAGCATCAAAGGAAACAGGGGGGGATTTAACTATGGCTACACCTTC. It encodes CASIKGNRGGFNYGYTF.

CDR3 amino acids: CSVVGTDEKLFF. DNA of the CDR3: TGCAGCGTGGTAGGGACAGATGAAAAACTGTTTTTT. This sequence joins TRBV29-1 and TRBJ1-4, with TRBD1 identical over 7 bases. Per the germline V gene, CDR1 is SQVTM and CDR2 is ANQGSEA. This CDR3 region has 12 residues. The junction had 4 bases not matched to a gene; V was cut back by 6 bases and J by 6 bases. The whole variable domain, remainder taken from reference TRBV29-1 and TRBJ1-4, is SAVISQKPSRDICQRGTSLTIQCQVDSQVTMMFWYRQQPGQSLTLIATANQGSEATYESGFVIDKFPISRPNLTFSTLTVSNMSPEDSSIYLCSVVGTDEKLFFGSGTQLSVL.

This sequence joins TRBV5-1 and TRBJ1-1; perhaps TRBD1 as D (5 bases). V lost 0 bases to trimming and J lost 4 bases, with 16 bases between them. Germline assignment: CDR1 SGHRS and CDR2 YFSETQ. The CDR3 has 16 amino acids. The CDR3 DNA follows: TGCGCCAGCAGCTTGGGGGGCGGTTCGAAGGGCACTGAAGCTTTCTTT. This sequence encodes CASSLGGGSKGTEAFF.

The chain couples TRBV7-2 to TRBJ1-2; D unresolved. V was pared by 3 bases and J by 2 bases, with 13 bases between. This CDR3 spans 15 amino acids. CDR1 and CDR2 (germline): SGHTA, FQGNSA. The CDR3 DNA reads TGTGCCAGCAGCTTTGGCGGGATACTGAACTATGGCTACACCTTC. Its protein product is CASSFGGILNYGYTF. The complete variable domain, with remaining parts taken from reference TRBV7-2 and TRBJ1-2, reads GAGVSQSPSNKVTEKGKDVELRCDPISGHTALYWYRQSLGQGLEFLIYFQGNSAPDKSGLPSDRFSAERTGGSVSTLTIQRTQQEDSAVYLCASSFGGILNYGYTFGSGTRLTVV.

This clone was seen only a few times. The rearrangement uses TRBV5-1 and TRBJ1-2, with a possible D match to TRBD1 (5 bases). Trimming cost V 2 bases and J 4 bases, with 9 bases left between them. In germline, CDR1 is SGHRS, CDR2 YFSETQ. The length of the CDR3 is 13 residues. The CDR3 region has the DNA TGCGCCAGCAGCTTATTGCAGGGCTATGGCTACACCTTC. It yields the protein CASSLLQGYGYTF. The complete variable domain, with remaining parts taken from reference TRBV5-1 and TRBJ1-2, reads KAGVTQTPRYLIKTRGQQVTLSCSPISGHRSVSWYQQTPGQGLQFLFEYFSETQRNKGNFPGRFSGRQFSNSRSEMNVSTLELGDSALYLCASSLLQGYGYTFGSGTRLTVV.

The chain combines TRBV19 with TRBJ2-7; D is possibly TRBD1 (7 bases). The CDR3 runs 15 residues. V was cut by 5 bases and J by 0 bases, with 14 bases left in between. Germline values: CDR1 LNHDA, CDR2 SQIVND (reference sequence). Here the CDR3 reads CASSQAGQSSYEQYF. Here the CDR3 DNA reads TGTGCCAGTAGTCAGGCGGGACAGTCCTCCTACGAGCAGTACTTC.

V and J are TRBV19 and TRBJ1-4; D not certain. The V end was cut by 7 bases, the J end by 5 bases, with 17 bases between. The CDR3 runs to 15 residues. The V gene's germline CDR1 is LNHDA and CDR2 SQIVND (reference sequence). The DNA for the CDR3 is TGTGCCAGTACCTGGCGGGAGGGCGCCAATGAAAAACTGTTTTTT. This gives the protein CASTWREGANEKLFF.

The chain carries TRBV5-6 and TRBJ2-4; TRBD1 agrees at 9 bases. The germline CDR1 and CDR2 sequences are SGHDT and YYEEEE. The V and J ends lost 3 bases and 2 bases, in that order; junction bases with no gene match: 9. CDR3 length equals 17 residues. For the CDR3, the DNA is TGTGCCAGCAGCTCGGAGCGGGACAGGGCGACCAAAAACATTCAGTACTTC. Its translation is CASSSERDRATKNIQYF.

This chain joins TRBV29-1 and TRBJ2-7; 9 nucleotides line up with TRBD1. The V gene end was trimmed by 6 bases and the J gene end by 2 bases; junction bases not matched to a gene: 5. CDR1 and CDR2 (germline): SQVTM, ANQGSEA. There are 13 residues in the CDR3. CDR3 sequence: CSVRTGDAYEQYF. The CDR3 DNA reads TGCAGCGTAAGGACAGGGGATGCCTACGAGCAGTACTTC.

The chain combines TRBV4-1 with TRBJ2-3; D is uncertain. CDR1 and CDR2 from the germline V gene are MGHRA and YSYEKL. V shed 3 bases and J shed 7 bases, with 14 bases lying between them. The CDR3 runs to 14 residues. CDR3 in DNA: TGCGCCAGCAGCCATGAGATTGAATGGCATACGCAGTATTTT. The encoded protein is CASSHEIEWHTQYF.

The V and J genes are TRBV27 and TRBJ2-1; weak D call: TRBD2 (5 bases). Trimming took off 6 bases at V and 0 bases at J, with 12 bases between the two ends. CDR1 and CDR2 from the germline V gene are MNHEY and SMNVEV (reference sequence). The CDR3 length is 15 residues. The CDR3 nucleotides read TGTGCCAGCAGCCTGGACTCAAGCTCCTACAATGAGCAGTTCTTC. Amino acids: CASSLDSSSYNEQFF.

J is TRBJ2-7 and V is TRBV27, with D tentatively TRBD1 (6 bases). Germline V gene lookup returns CDR1 MNHEY and CDR2 SMNVEV (reference sequence). The length of the CDR3 is 12 residues. V lost 5 bases, J lost 13 bases, and 18 bases lay in between. CDR3 nucleotide sequence: TGTGCCAGCAGTCAACAGGGACCGCCCCCATACTTC. It specifies CASSQQGPPPYF.